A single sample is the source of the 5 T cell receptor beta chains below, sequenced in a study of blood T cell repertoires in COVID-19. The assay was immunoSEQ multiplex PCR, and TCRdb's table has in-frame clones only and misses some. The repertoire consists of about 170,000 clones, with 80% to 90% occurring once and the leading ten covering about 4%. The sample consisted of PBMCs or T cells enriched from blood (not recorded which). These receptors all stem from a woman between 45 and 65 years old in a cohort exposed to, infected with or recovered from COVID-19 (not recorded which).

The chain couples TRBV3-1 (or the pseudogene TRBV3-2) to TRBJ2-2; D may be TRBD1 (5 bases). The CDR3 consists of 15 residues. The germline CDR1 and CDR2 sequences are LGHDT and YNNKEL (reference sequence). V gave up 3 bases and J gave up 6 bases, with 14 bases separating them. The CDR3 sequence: CASSQPGMSAGELFF. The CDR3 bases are TGTGCCAGCAGCCAGCCAGGGATGAGTGCCGGGGAGCTGTTTTTT.

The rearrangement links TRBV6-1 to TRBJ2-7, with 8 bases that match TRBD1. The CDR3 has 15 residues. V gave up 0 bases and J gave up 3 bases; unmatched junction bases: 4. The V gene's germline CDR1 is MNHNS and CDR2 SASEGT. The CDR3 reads CASSEAGQVFYEQYF. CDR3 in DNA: TGTGCCAGCAGTGAAGCGGGACAGGTCTTCTACGAGCAGTACTTC.

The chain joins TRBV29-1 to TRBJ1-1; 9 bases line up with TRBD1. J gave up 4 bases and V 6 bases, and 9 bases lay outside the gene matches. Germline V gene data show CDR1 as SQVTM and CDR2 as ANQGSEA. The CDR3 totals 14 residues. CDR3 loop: CSVGTGGDFTEAFF. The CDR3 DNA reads TGCAGCGTGGGAACAGGGGGCGATTTCACTGAAGCTTTCTTT.

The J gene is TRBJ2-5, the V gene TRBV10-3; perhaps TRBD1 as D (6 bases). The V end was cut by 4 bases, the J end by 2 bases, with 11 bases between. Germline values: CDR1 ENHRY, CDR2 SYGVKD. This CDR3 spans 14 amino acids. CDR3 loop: CAISGGQEQETQYF. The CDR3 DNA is TGTGCCATCAGTGGGGGGCAGGAGCAAGAGACCCAGTACTTC.

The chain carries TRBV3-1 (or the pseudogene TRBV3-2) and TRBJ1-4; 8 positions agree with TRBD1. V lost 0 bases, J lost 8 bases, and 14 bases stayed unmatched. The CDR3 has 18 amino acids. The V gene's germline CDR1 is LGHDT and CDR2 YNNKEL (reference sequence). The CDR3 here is CASSQERQGARRIEKLFF. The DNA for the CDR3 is TGTGCCAGCAGCCAAGAACGGCAGGGGGCGCGACGAATCGAAAAACTGTTTTTT.